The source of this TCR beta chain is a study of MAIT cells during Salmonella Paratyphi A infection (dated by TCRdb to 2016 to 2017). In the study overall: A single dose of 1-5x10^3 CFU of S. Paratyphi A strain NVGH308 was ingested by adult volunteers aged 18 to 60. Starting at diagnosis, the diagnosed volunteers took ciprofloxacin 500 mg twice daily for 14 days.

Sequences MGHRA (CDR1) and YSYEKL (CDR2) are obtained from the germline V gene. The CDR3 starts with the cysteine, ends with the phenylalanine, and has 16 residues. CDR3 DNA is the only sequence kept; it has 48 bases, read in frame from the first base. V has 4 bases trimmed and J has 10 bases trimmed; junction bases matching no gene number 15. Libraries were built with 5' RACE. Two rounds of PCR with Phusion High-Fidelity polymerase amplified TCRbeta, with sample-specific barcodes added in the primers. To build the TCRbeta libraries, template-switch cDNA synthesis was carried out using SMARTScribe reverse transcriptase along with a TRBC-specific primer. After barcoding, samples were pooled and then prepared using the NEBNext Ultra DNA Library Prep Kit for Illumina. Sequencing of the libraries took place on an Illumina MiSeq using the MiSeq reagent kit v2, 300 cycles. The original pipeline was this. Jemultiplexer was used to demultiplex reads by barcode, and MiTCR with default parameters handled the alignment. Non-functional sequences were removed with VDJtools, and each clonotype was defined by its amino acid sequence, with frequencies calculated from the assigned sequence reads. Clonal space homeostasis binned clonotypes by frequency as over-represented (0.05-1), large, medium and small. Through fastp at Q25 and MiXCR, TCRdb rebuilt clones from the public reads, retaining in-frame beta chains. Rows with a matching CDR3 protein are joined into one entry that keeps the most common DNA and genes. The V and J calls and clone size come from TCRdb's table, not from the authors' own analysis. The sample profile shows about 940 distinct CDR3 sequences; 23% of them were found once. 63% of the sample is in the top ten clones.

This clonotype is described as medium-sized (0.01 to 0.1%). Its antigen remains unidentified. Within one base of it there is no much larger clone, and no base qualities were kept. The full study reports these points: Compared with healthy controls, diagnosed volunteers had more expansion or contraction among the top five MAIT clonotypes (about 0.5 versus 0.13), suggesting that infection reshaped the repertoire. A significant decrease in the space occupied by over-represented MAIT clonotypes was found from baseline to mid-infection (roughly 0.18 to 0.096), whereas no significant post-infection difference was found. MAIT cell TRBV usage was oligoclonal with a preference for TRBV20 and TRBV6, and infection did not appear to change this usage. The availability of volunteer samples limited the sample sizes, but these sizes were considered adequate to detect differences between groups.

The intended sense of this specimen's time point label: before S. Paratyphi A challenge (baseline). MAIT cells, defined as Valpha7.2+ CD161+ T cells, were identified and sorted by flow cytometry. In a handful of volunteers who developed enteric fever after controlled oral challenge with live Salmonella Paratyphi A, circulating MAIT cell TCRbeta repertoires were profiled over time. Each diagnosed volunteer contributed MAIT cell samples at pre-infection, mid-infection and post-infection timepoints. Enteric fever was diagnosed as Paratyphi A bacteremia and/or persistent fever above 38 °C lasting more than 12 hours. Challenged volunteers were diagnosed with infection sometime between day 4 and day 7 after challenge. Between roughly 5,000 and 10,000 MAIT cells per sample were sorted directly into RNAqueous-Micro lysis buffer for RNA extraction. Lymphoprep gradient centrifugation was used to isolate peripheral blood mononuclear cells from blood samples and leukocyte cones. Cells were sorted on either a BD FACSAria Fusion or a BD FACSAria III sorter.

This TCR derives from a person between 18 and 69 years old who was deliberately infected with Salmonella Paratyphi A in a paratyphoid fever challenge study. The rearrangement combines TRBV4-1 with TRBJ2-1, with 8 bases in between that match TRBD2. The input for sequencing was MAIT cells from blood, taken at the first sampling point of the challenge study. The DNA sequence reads TGCGCCAGCAGCCCCAACAACGGGGGACTAGTACGCGAGCAGTTCTTC. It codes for CASSPNNGGLVREQFF.